Listed below are T cell receptor beta chains from one sample, sequenced in a study of blood T cell repertoires in COVID-19. Sequencing was performed with immunoSEQ multiplex PCR; in TCRdb, only in-frame clones are kept and a portion is missing. The table includes roughly 200,000 clones, 70% to 85% detected once. The specimen was PBMCs or T cells enriched from blood (not recorded which). The receptors come from an older woman with acute COVID-19. CDR3s include the opening cysteine and the closing phenylalanine or tryptophan. The D gene is left open where the match is weak.

J gene | D gene | V gene | CDR3 DNA | CDR3 protein
TRBJ2-1 | TRBD2 | TRBV10-3 | TGTGCCATCAGTGGCGGGAGGGCCGGTGAGCAGTTCTTC | CAISGGRAGEQFF
TRBJ1-1 | TRBD1 | TRBV14 | TGTGCCAGCAGCCGCTCGTGGGACAGCATGAACACTGAAGCTTTCTTT | CASSRSWDSMNTEAFF
TRBJ1-5 | . | TRBV9 | TGTGCCAGCAGCCCGGGACTTCCTGATCAGCCCCAGCATTTT | CASSPGLPDQPQHF
TRBJ2-5 | TRBD2 | TRBV7-2 | TGTGCCAGCAGCCCCGGGACTAGCGGGGGGGAGACCCAGTACTTC | CASSPGTSGGETQYF
TRBJ2-2 | TRBD1 | TRBV24-1 | TGTGCCACCTCAGGGGGCCCGGGCACCGGGGAGCTGTTTTTT | CATSGGPGTGELFF
TRBJ2-3 | TRBD2 | TRBV3-1/TRBV3-2 | TGTGCCAGCAGTCGGACTAGCGGGGGAGTTAGCACAGATACGCAGTATTTT | CASSRTSGGVSTDTQYF
TRBJ2-5 | . | TRBV5-6 | TGTGCCAGCAGCTCGACGATGAGGACTATCCGAATCCAAGAGACCCAGTACTTC | CASSSTMRTIRIQETQYF
TRBJ1-6 | . | TRBV21-1 | TGTGCCAGCTTGGGGAGTGGGGACAGGGTCTATATTTTCAGCTCCTATAATTCACCCCTCCACTTT | CASLGSGDRVYIFSSYNSPLHF
TRBJ2-7 | TRBD2 | TRBV18 | TGTGCCAGCTCACCACTTGGGGAGGGCGAGCAGTACTTC | CASSPLGEGEQYF
TRBJ1-2 | . | TRBV4-3 | TGCGCCAGCAGCCAAGATAGGCGGGACTATGGCTACACCTTC | CASSQDRRDYGYTF
TRBJ1-5 | TRBD1 | TRBV4-1 | TGCGCCAGCAGCCAGGGGACAGGTAATCAGCCCCAGCATTTT | CASSQGTGNQPQHF
TRBJ1-2 | TRBD1 | TRBV28 | TGTGCCAGCAGCCTGGGACAGGGAGGCTATGGCTACACCTTC | CASSLGQGGYGYTF
TRBJ2-6 | TRBD1 | TRBV19 | TGTGCCAGTAGTATGAGAAGGGGGCTAGCTGGGGCCAACGTCCTGACTTTC | CASSMRRGLAGANVLTF
TRBJ2-1 | . | TRBV7-2 | TGTGCCAGCAGCATACTACGGGGAGACAATGAGCAGTTCTTC | CASSILRGDNEQFF
TRBJ1-1 | . | TRBV5-1 | TGCGCCAGCAGCTTGATATACTCGAACACTGAAGCTTTCTTT | CASSLIYSNTEAFF